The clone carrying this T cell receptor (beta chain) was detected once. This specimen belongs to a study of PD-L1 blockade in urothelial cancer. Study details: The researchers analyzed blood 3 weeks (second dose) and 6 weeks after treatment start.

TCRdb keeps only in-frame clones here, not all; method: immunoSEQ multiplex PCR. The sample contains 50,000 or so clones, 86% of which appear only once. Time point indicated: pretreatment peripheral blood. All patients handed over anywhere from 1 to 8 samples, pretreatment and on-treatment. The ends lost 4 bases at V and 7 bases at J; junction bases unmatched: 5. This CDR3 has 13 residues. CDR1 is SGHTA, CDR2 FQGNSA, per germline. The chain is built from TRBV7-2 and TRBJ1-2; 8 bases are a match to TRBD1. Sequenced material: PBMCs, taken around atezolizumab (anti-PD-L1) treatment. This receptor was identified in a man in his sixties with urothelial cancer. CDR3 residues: CASSSDRGRGYTF. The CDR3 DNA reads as TGTGCCAGCAGCTCCGACAGGGGTCGTGGCTACACCTTC.